The 3 T cell receptor beta chains given below trace back to one sample, sequenced in a study of shared clonotypes between healthy human individuals. Here immunoSEQ multiplex PCR was the method, and the copy in TCRdb shows in-frame clones only, minus some. This sample has around 2.5 million clones, with 80% to 95% found just once. The source material was naive CD4+ T cells from PBMCs. Subset here: CD45RA+ positively selected. The receptors shown here come from a young man in good health. Some clones in this sample may be carry-over from other donors' samples.

The gene calls are TRBV25-1 and TRBJ2-5; D unresolved. The J call may be mistaken, given a closer DNA end match to TRBJ2-7. Germline CDR1 reads MGHDK; CDR2 reads SYGVNS. The CDR3 runs 15 residues. The CDR3 DNA is TGTGCCAGCAGGGAGCTAGTTAGGCGACGCGACGAGCAGTACTTC. Its translation: CASRELVRRRDEQYF.

The chain employs TRBV7-3 and TRBJ2-7, with 9 bases that match TRBD2. The V gene's germline CDR1 is SGHTA and CDR2 FQGTGA. This CDR3 spans 15 amino acids. J lost 7 bases, V lost 7 bases, and 14 bases had no gene match. The DNA of the CDR3 is TGTGCCAGCACCCCAGCTGGCGGGAGGGCCCGGGAGCAGTACTTC. Its protein is CASTPAGGRAREQYF.

J is TRBJ2-1 and V is TRBV28; no firm D call. Trimming stripped 7 bases from V and 2 bases from J, with 27 bases between. From germline, CDR1 is MDHEN and CDR2 SYDVKM. This CDR3 contains 19 residues. The CDR3 bases are TGTGCCAGCACCCCAGAAAGCGTCCGCCCCGTAAGGGCCTACAATGAGCAGTTCTTC. Its protein is CASTPESVRPVRAYNEQFF.